The sequence of this T cell receptor beta chain was determined in a study of siplizumab effects on memory and regulatory T cells. Points from the study as a whole: Naive or memory phenotype was unassignable for roughly 75-97% of proliferating CD4+ or CD8+ clones. A major contribution to the alloresponse seemed to be made by naive T cells, which seemed more diverse than memory cells.

This CDR3 is 14 amino acids long. V was clipped by 4 bases and J by 5 bases; unmatched bases: 9. Germline assignment: CDR1 SGHNT and CDR2 YYREEE (reference sequence). About 9.2 x 10^4 TCR templates underwent assay in every sample. Clones were read by immunoSEQ multiplex PCR, and TCRdb kept only the in-frame ones, dropping some. This table has roughly 62,000 clones, less than 80% appearing once. A note on this clone: Its target is not known.

The gene calls are TRBV5-4 and TRBJ2-7, with 7 bases aligning to TRBD1. Sequencing was performed on memory CD4+ T cells sorted from blood. The TCR originated in a human donor in good health. The CDR3 sequence: CASSQKTGSHEQYF. In nucleotides, the CDR3 is TGTGCCAGCAGCCAGAAGACAGGGTCCCACGAGCAGTACTTC.